The 14 T cell receptor beta chains below were found in one sample sequenced in a study of identical twins (dated by TCRdb to 2016 to 2017). Library preparation used 5' RACE. Reads for this sample came from an Illumina HiSeq 2000. The public reads were reanalyzed by TCRdb: fastp trimming at Q25, MiXCR alignment, in-frame beta chains only. Every entry covers one CDR3 protein and lists the most common genes and DNA from its rows. The sample has 1.5 million to 2 million distinct CDR3 sequences on record, roughly a third of them singletons. The biggest ten clones account for about 0.3% of the sample. Sequencing was done on a sample of cord blood. The receptors come from a newborn girl in good health.

This sequence joins TRBV12-3 or TRBV12-4 and TRBJ1-2, with D uncertain. The CDR3 totals 13 residues. V lost 3 bases to trimming and J lost 8 bases, with 13 bases between them. The CDR3 reads CASSFSQIGGYTF. The DNA of the CDR3 is TGTGCCAGCAGTTTTAGTCAGATCGGGGGCTACACCTTC.

V is TRBV24-1 and J is TRBJ2-3; D ambiguous. Trimming removed 2 bases from V and 1 base from J, with 12 bases in between. This CDR3 spans 16 amino acids. Germline V lookup: CDR1 KGHDR, CDR2 SFDVKD. The CDR3 DNA reads TGTGCCACCAGTGATTCTGAGAGACCCGGCACAGATACGCAGTATTTT. Translating it yields CATSDSERPGTDTQYF.

V and J are TRBV5-1 and TRBJ2-5; 8 nucleotides agree with TRBD1. CDR3 length: 14 residues. V lost 2 bases and J lost 2; bases outside the gene matches: 2. The germline V gene has CDR1 SGHRS and CDR2 YFSETQ. The CDR3 DNA is TGCGCCAGCAGCTTTCAGGGGGCTCAAGAGACCCAGTACTTC. Translated, it gives CASSFQGAQETQYF.

This clonotype was seen a few times. The chain couples TRBV28 to TRBJ2-7; D unclear. The CDR3 consists of 15 residues. Germline V gene sequence: CDR1 MDHEN, CDR2 SYDVKM. Trimming shortened V by 2 bases and J by 7 bases, and 18 bases separated the two germline ends. The CDR3 region has the DNA TGTGCCAGCAGTTTAAGAGCCGCTATTTACAATGAGCAGTACTTC. Protein sequence: CASSLRAAIYNEQYF.

Comment on this clonotype: Given a much more abundant clone one base away, this may be a read error. The chain joins TRBV10-3 to TRBJ2-7, with D possibly called TRBD1 or TRBD2 (7 bases each). Germline CDR1 ENHRY, CDR2 SYGVKD. Deletions cut 2 bases from V and 7 bases from J, with 18 bases between. The CDR3 covers 15 residues. The CDR3 is CAISERQGGYNEQYF. In DNA form, the CDR3 reads TGTGCCATCAGTGAGCGACAGGGAGGGTACAATGAGCAGTACTTC.

This chain links TRBV12-3 or TRBV12-4 with TRBJ2-7, with 8 nucleotides matching TRBD1. Unmatched junction bases numbered 7, after V lost 3 bases and J lost 6 bases. The CDR3 is 14 residues long. The CDR3 is CASSFLGQAVEQYF. CDR3 nucleotide sequence: TGTGCCAGCAGTTTTTTGGGACAGGCGGTCGAGCAGTACTTC.

The J gene is TRBJ1-5, the V gene TRBV20-1, with a tentative D call TRBD1 (6 bases). The germline V gene has CDR1 DFQATT and CDR2 SNEGSKA (reference sequence). Deletions cut 8 bases from V and 2 bases from J, with 13 bases between. The CDR3 has 13 amino acids. The CDR3 DNA follows: TGCAGTACACAGGGTGGGGGCAATCAGCCCCAGCATTTT. Protein: CSTQGGGNQPQHF.

This clonotype was observed a few times. The V call is TRBV6-9, the J call TRBJ2-1; D might be TRBD2 (5 bases). CDR1 MNHGY and CDR2 SVAAGI come from the germline V gene. The CDR3 is 11 residues long. With 6 bases removed from V and 15 bases from J, the gap between germline ends came to 15 bases. Here the CDR3 DNA reads TGTGCCAGCAGCCGCGCTAGCTGCCCGTTCTTC. This gives the protein CASSRASCPFF.

This chain joins TRBV6-1 and TRBJ1-4, with D unclear. The CDR3 is 13 residues long. The ends were cut back, 6 bases at V and 3 bases at J, with 8 bases in the middle. The germline CDR1 and CDR2 sequences are MNHNS and SASEGT. The CDR3 protein is CASSGVSNEKLFF. For the CDR3, the DNA is TGTGCCAGCAGCGGGGTATCTAATGAAAAACTGTTTTTT.

The V and J genes are TRBV7-2 and TRBJ2-7; 7 nucleotides line up with TRBD2. The CDR3 is 14 amino acids. With V trimmed by 3 bases and J by 2 bases, 4 bases remained unmatched. CDR1 and CDR2 from the germline V gene are SGHTA and FQGNSA. The CDR3 spells CASSFRLATYEQYF. CDR3 nucleotide sequence: TGTGCCAGCAGCTTCCGACTAGCAACCTACGAGCAGTACTTC.

This clonotype was seen ten or more times. V and J are TRBV2 and TRBJ2-1, with D possibly TRBD1 on 6 matching bases. With 7 bases removed from V and 13 bases from J, the gap between germline ends came to 20 bases. The germline CDR1 and CDR2 sequences are SNHLY and FYNNEI. The CDR3 totals 13 residues. The CDR3 loop is CASTLGGQPLQFF. CDR3 nucleotides: TGTGCCAGCACTTTGGGCGGACAGCCACTACAGTTCTTC.

This clonotype has ten or more counts. The V gene is TRBV4-2, the J gene TRBJ2-5; 10 bases are a match to TRBD2. Trimming took 0 bases from V and 4 from J; bases not matched to a gene: 2. Looked up from germline, CDR1 is LGHNA and CDR2 is YNFKEQ. The CDR3 sequence is 15 residues long. CDR3 loop: CASSQDPSGRETQYF. CDR3 nucleotide sequence: TGTGCCAGCAGCCAAGATCCTAGCGGGAGAGAGACCCAGTACTTC.

In regard to this clonotype: It may be a read error: a sequence one base away is much more abundant. The chain uses TRBV7-2 and TRBJ2-3, with a weak D call TRBD2 (6 bases). The germline V gene encodes CDR1 SGHTA and CDR2 FQGNSA. This CDR3 region has 15 residues. The CDR3 DNA reads as TGTGCCGGCAGCCTCTCTCCGGGGACTGCAGATACGCAGTATTTT. This gives the protein CAGSLSPGTADTQYF.

This clonotype showed up just a few times. J is TRBJ2-3 and V is TRBV28; tentatively, D is TRBD2 (6 bases). The CDR3 is made up of 17 amino acids. The germline gives CDR1 MDHEN, CDR2 SYDVKM. The V and J ends lost 5 bases and 2 bases respectively, with 20 bases between them. The chain's CDR3 is CASSPALEGYLTDTQYF. The CDR3 DNA follows: TGTGCCAGCAGTCCGGCACTGGAGGGATACCTCACAGATACGCAGTATTTT.